This is a list of T cell receptor beta chains from one sample in a study of blood T cell repertoires in COVID-19. TCRdb's copy holds only in-frame clones and misses some; the assay was immunoSEQ multiplex PCR. The table lists 300,000 to 400,000 clones, about nine tenths of them singletons. The sequenced material came from PBMCs or T cells enriched from blood (not recorded which). These receptors were obtained from a man in his sixties who had recovered from COVID-19. Both conserved end residues are part of each CDR3. The D gene is left open where the match is weak. Size tells how often a clone was seen (once, few, many) or the class of an expanded clone, and some rows leave it out.

D gene: .
clone size: .
V gene: TRBV5-1
J gene: TRBJ2-1
CDR3 protein: CASSPWVVGEQFF
CDR3 DNA: TGCGCCAGCAGCCCCTGGGTAGTCGGGGAGCAGTTCTTC

D gene: TRBD2
clone size: .
V gene: TRBV28
J gene: TRBJ2-7
CDR3 protein: CASSLVAGGNEQYF
CDR3 DNA: TGTGCCAGCAGTTTGGTAGCGGGAGGGAACGAGCAGTACTTC

D gene: .
clone size: .
V gene: TRBV10-1
J gene: TRBJ1-1
CDR3 protein: CASSKAQSPVTEAFF
CDR3 DNA: TGCGCCAGCAGTAAGGCACAGAGCCCGGTAACTGAAGCTTTCTTT

D gene: TRBD2
clone size: .
V gene: TRBV5-4
J gene: TRBJ2-5
CDR3 protein: CASSLYGPETSGKQETQYF
CDR3 DNA: TGTGCCAGCAGCTTGTATGGACCCGAGACTAGCGGGAAACAAGAGACCCAGTACTTC

D gene: TRBD1
clone size: .
V gene: TRBV6-5
J gene: TRBJ1-1
CDR3 protein: CASRTDRGYTEAFF
CDR3 DNA: TGTGCCAGCAGAACGGACAGGGGATACACTGAAGCTTTCTTT

D gene: .
clone size: .
V gene: TRBV30
J gene: TRBJ2-4
CDR3 protein: CAWNGGSGKNIQYF
CDR3 DNA: TGTGCCTGGAATGGAGGCTCAGGCAAAAACATTCAGTACTTC

D gene: TRBD1
clone size: .
V gene: TRBV28
J gene: TRBJ1-1
CDR3 protein: CASIRTGYTEAFF
CDR3 DNA: TGTGCCAGCATCAGGACAGGCTACACTGAAGCTTTCTTT

D gene: .
clone size: .
V gene: TRBV5-1
J gene: TRBJ2-5
CDR3 protein: CASSLAVAETQYF
CDR3 DNA: TGCGCCAGCAGCTTGGCCGTAGCGGAGACCCAGTACTTC

D gene: .
clone size: .
V gene: TRBV18
J gene: TRBJ2-2
CDR3 protein: CASSPPEGPNTGELFF
CDR3 DNA: TGTGCCAGCTCACCACCGGAGGGACCGAACACCGGGGAGCTGTTTTTT

D gene: .
clone size: .
V gene: TRBV9
J gene: TRBJ2-5
CDR3 protein: CASSASGRETQYF
CDR3 DNA: TGTGCCAGCAGCGCATCAGGGCGGGAGACCCAGTACTTC

D gene: TRBD2
clone size: .
V gene: TRBV29-1
J gene: TRBJ2-3
CDR3 protein: CSVVLAGSSTDTQYF
CDR3 DNA: TGCAGCGTTGTACTAGCGGGTTCTAGCACAGATACGCAGTATTTT

D gene: TRBD1
clone size: .
V gene: TRBV6-5
J gene: TRBJ1-3
CDR3 protein: CASSPDRSDGNTIYF
CDR3 DNA: TGTGCCAGCAGTCCGGACAGGTCCGATGGAAACACCATATATTTT

D gene: .
clone size: once
V gene: TRBV5-1
J gene: TRBJ2-7
CDR3 protein: CASRRPPRGEQYF
CDR3 DNA: TGCGCCAGCAGGAGGCCCCCAAGAGGCGAGCAGTACTTC

D gene: .
clone size: .
V gene: TRBV18
J gene: TRBJ1-2
CDR3 protein: CASSPDGHLTYGYTF
CDR3 DNA: TGTGCCAGCTCACCAGATGGACATCTCACCTATGGCTACACCTTC

D gene: TRBD1
clone size: .
V gene: TRBV5-1
J gene: TRBJ1-4
CDR3 protein: CASSIGTAYLTNEKLFF
CDR3 DNA: TGCGCCAGCAGCATAGGGACAGCTTACCTAACTAATGAAAAACTGTTTTTT

D gene: TRBD2
clone size: .
V gene: TRBV5-1
J gene: TRBJ2-1
CDR3 protein: CASSLASGRASSYNEQFF
CDR3 DNA: TGCGCCAGCAGCTTGGCTAGCGGGAGGGCGAGCTCCTACAATGAGCAGTTCTTC

D gene: TRBD1
clone size: once
V gene: TRBV2
J gene: TRBJ2-5
CDR3 protein: CASSKQGLETQYF
CDR3 DNA: TGTGCCAGCAGCAAACAGGGGCTGGAGACCCAGTACTTC

D gene: .
clone size: .
V gene: TRBV7-2
J gene: TRBJ2-7
CDR3 protein: CASSLRRGYSYEQYF
CDR3 DNA: TGTGCCAGCAGCTTACGCAGGGGTTACTCCTACGAGCAGTACTTC

D gene: .
clone size: .
V gene: TRBV28
J gene: TRBJ1-5
CDR3 protein: CASSFSGNKQPQHF
CDR3 DNA: TGTGCCAGCAGTTTTTCAGGGAATAAACAGCCCCAGCATTTT

D gene: TRBD1
clone size: .
V gene: TRBV7-9
J gene: TRBJ1-1
CDR3 protein: CASSPLQQQGLHTEAFF
CDR3 DNA: TGTGCCAGCAGCCCATTACAACAACAGGGGTTACACACTGAAGCTTTCTTT

D gene: TRBD2
clone size: .
V gene: TRBV24-1
J gene: TRBJ2-1
CDR3 protein: CATSERASGYNEQFF
CDR3 DNA: TGTGCCACCAGTGAGCGGGCTAGCGGGTACAATGAGCAGTTCTTC

D gene: .
clone size: .
V gene: TRBV5-1
J gene: TRBJ1-1
CDR3 protein: CASSFTGNTEAFF
CDR3 DNA: TGCGCCAGCAGCTTTACAGGAAACACTGAAGCTTTCTTT

D gene: .
clone size: .
V gene: TRBV3-1/TRBV3-2
J gene: TRBJ1-4
CDR3 protein: CASSPYRGEEKLFF
CDR3 DNA: TGTGCCAGCAGCCCCTATCGGGGGGAGGAAAAACTGTTTTTT

D gene: TRBD2
clone size: .
V gene: TRBV11-3
J gene: TRBJ2-3
CDR3 protein: CASSSGTMGTDTQYF
CDR3 DNA: TGTGCCAGCAGCTCCGGGACTATGGGCACAGATACGCAGTATTTT

D gene: TRBD1
clone size: .
V gene: TRBV5-1
J gene: TRBJ2-6
CDR3 protein: CASSFWTGGNSGANVLTF
CDR3 DNA: TGCGCCAGCAGCTTTTGGACAGGGGGCAATTCTGGGGCCAACGTCCTGACTTTC

D gene: TRBD1
clone size: once
V gene: TRBV10-2
J gene: TRBJ1-2
CDR3 protein: CASSPLGQGPRSGYTF
CDR3 DNA: TGCGCCAGCAGTCCACTCGGACAGGGGCCTAGAAGTGGCTACACCTTC

D gene: .
clone size: .
V gene: TRBV28
J gene: TRBJ1-5
CDR3 protein: CASSLQGNQPQHF
CDR3 DNA: TGTGCCAGCAGTCTTCAGGGTAATCAGCCCCAGCATTTT

D gene: .
clone size: .
V gene: TRBV30
J gene: TRBJ1-1
CDR3 protein: CARGGGNTEAFF
CDR3 DNA: TGTGCCCGGGGGGGAGGGAACACTGAAGCTTTCTTT

D gene: .
clone size: .
V gene: TRBV21-1
J gene: TRBJ1-4
CDR3 protein: CASRQESRGRSEKLFF
CDR3 DNA: TGTGCCAGCAGACAGGAATCGAGAGGTCGTAGCGAAAAACTGTTTTTT

D gene: TRBD1
clone size: .
V gene: TRBV7-9
J gene: TRBJ1-4
CDR3 protein: CASSLDRRYEKLFF
CDR3 DNA: TGTGCCAGCAGCTTGGACAGGCGTTATGAAAAACTGTTTTTT

D gene: TRBD2
clone size: .
V gene: TRBV27
J gene: TRBJ2-1
CDR3 protein: CASSRVQGGRFF
CDR3 DNA: TGTGCCAGCAGTAGGGTCCAGGGCGGGAGGTTCTTC

D gene: TRBD2
clone size: .
V gene: TRBV28
J gene: TRBJ2-7
CDR3 protein: CASRGFGGASGRSRYEQYF
CDR3 DNA: TGTGCCAGCAGGGGATTTGGTGGGGCTAGCGGGAGGAGTCGGTACGAGCAGTACTTC

D gene: .
clone size: .
V gene: TRBV7-2
J gene: TRBJ2-5
CDR3 protein: CASSKSGPKETQYF
CDR3 DNA: TGTGCCAGCAGTAAAAGCGGGCCGAAAGAGACCCAGTACTTC

D gene: .
clone size: .
V gene: TRBV19
J gene: TRBJ2-7
CDR3 protein: CASSIGLAGGEQYF
CDR3 DNA: TGTGCCAGTAGTATCGGTCTAGCCGGCGGCGAGCAGTACTTC

D gene: .
clone size: .
V gene: TRBV5-5
J gene: TRBJ2-2
CDR3 protein: CASSSRPHRADNTGELFF
CDR3 DNA: TGTGCCAGCAGCTCGCGTCCTCACAGGGCTGATAACACCGGGGAGCTGTTTTTT

D gene: .
clone size: .
V gene: TRBV12-3/TRBV12-4
J gene: TRBJ2-7
CDR3 protein: CASTSNSYEQYF
CDR3 DNA: TGTGCCAGCACTTCCAACAGCTACGAGCAGTACTTC

D gene: .
clone size: .
V gene: TRBV6-5
J gene: TRBJ2-1
CDR3 protein: CASSRTVNDNEQFF
CDR3 DNA: TGTGCCAGCAGCAGGACAGTTAATGACAATGAGCAGTTCTTC

D gene: .
clone size: few
V gene: TRBV7-3
J gene: TRBJ2-2
CDR3 protein: CASSSQGFGTGELFF
CDR3 DNA: TGTGCCAGCAGCTCACAGGGCTTTGGAACCGGGGAGCTGTTTTTT

D gene: TRBD2
clone size: .
V gene: TRBV2
J gene: TRBJ2-1
CDR3 protein: CASYPFSGRASNEQFF
CDR3 DNA: TGTGCCAGCTACCCTTTTAGCGGGAGGGCCTCCAATGAGCAGTTCTTC

D gene: TRBD2
clone size: .
V gene: TRBV19
J gene: TRBJ2-7
CDR3 protein: CASMTRAGGQYEQYF
CDR3 DNA: TGTGCCAGTATGACAAGAGCGGGAGGGCAGTACGAGCAGTACTTC

D gene: TRBD2
clone size: .
V gene: TRBV29-1
J gene: TRBJ2-2
CDR3 protein: CSVEKTSGFNTGELFF
CDR3 DNA: TGCAGCGTTGAGAAGACTAGCGGGTTTAACACCGGGGAGCTGTTTTTT

D gene: TRBD2
clone size: .
V gene: TRBV11-2
J gene: TRBJ2-5
CDR3 protein: CASSPARGVETQYF
CDR3 DNA: TGTGCCAGCAGCCCCGCTCGGGGGGTGGAGACCCAGTACTTC

D gene: TRBD1
clone size: .
V gene: TRBV24-1
J gene: TRBJ1-2
CDR3 protein: CATSDQQGGYTF
CDR3 DNA: TGTGCCACCAGTGACCAACAGGGGGGCTACACCTTC

D gene: .
clone size: .
V gene: TRBV10-3
J gene: TRBJ2-7
CDR3 protein: CAISEREVYEQYF
CDR3 DNA: TGTGCCATCAGTGAAAGGGAGGTCTACGAGCAGTACTTC

D gene: .
clone size: .
V gene: TRBV5-1
J gene: TRBJ2-6
CDR3 protein: CASSLVASGANVLTF
CDR3 DNA: TGCGCCAGCAGCTTGGTAGCTTCTGGGGCCAACGTCCTGACTTTC

D gene: .
clone size: once
V gene: TRBV6-1
J gene: TRBJ1-2
CDR3 protein: CASSEALNQAGAAYGYTF
CDR3 DNA: TGTGCCAGCAGTGAAGCGCTAAATCAGGCAGGGGCGGCCTATGGCTACACCTTC

D gene: TRBD2
clone size: .
V gene: TRBV2
J gene: TRBJ2-1
CDR3 protein: CASSERLAGGRNEQFF
CDR3 DNA: TGTGCCAGCAGTGAACGGCTAGCGGGAGGAAGGAATGAGCAGTTCTTC

D gene: .
clone size: .
V gene: TRBV15
J gene: TRBJ1-3
CDR3 protein: CATSRDRRRGNGNTIYF
CDR3 DNA: TGTGCCACCAGCAGAGATAGGAGGCGGGGCAATGGAAACACCATATATTTT

D gene: .
clone size: .
V gene: TRBV28
J gene: TRBJ2-1
CDR3 protein: CASNPGGARDEQFF
CDR3 DNA: TGTGCCAGCAATCCGGGCGGGGCCAGGGATGAGCAGTTCTTC

D gene: .
clone size: .
V gene: TRBV3-1/TRBV3-2
J gene: TRBJ1-4
CDR3 protein: CASSPIRGTNEKLFF
CDR3 DNA: TGTGCCAGCAGCCCGATCCGGGGGACTAATGAAAAACTGTTTTTT

D gene: TRBD2
clone size: .
V gene: TRBV18
J gene: TRBJ2-3
CDR3 protein: CASSPEREGLGTDTQYF
CDR3 DNA: TGTGCCAGCTCACCGGAGCGGGAGGGTCTTGGCACAGATACGCAGTATTTT

D gene: .
clone size: .
V gene: TRBV7-8
J gene: TRBJ1-6
CDR3 protein: CASSLNSPTPLHF
CDR3 DNA: TGTGCCAGCAGCTTAAACAGTCCGACACCCCTCCACTTT

D gene: .
clone size: .
V gene: TRBV6-5
J gene: TRBJ2-1
CDR3 protein: CASSYLAENPYNEQFF
CDR3 DNA: TGTGCCAGCAGTTACTTAGCGGAGAATCCCTACAATGAGCAGTTCTTC

D gene: TRBD1
clone size: .
V gene: TRBV5-1
J gene: TRBJ2-2
CDR3 protein: CASSSTADRAKNTGELFF
CDR3 DNA: TGCGCCAGCAGCTCAACGGCCGACAGGGCGAAGAACACCGGGGAGCTGTTTTTT

D gene: TRBD2
clone size: few
V gene: TRBV19
J gene: TRBJ2-7
CDR3 protein: CASSQGLAGVPYEQYF
CDR3 DNA: TGTGCCAGTAGTCAGGGACTAGCGGGAGTCCCCTACGAGCAGTACTTC

D gene: .
clone size: .
V gene: TRBV5-4
J gene: TRBJ1-4
CDR3 protein: CASTKSGDTNEKLFF
CDR3 DNA: TGTGCCAGCACCAAATCCGGGGATACTAATGAAAAACTGTTTTTT

D gene: .
clone size: .
V gene: TRBV5-1
J gene: TRBJ2-6
CDR3 protein: CASSSTVSSGANVLTF
CDR3 DNA: TGCGCCAGCAGCTCGACAGTTTCCTCTGGGGCCAACGTCCTGACTTTC